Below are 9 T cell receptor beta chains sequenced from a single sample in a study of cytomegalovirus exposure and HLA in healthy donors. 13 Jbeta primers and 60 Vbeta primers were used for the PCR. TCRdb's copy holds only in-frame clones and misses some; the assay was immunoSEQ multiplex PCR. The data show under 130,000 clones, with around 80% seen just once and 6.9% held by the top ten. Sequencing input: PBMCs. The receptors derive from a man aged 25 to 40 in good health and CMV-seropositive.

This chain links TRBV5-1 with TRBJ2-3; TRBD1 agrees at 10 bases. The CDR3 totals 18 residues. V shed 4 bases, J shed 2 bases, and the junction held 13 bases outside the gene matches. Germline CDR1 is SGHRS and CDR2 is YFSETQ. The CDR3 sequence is CASSRFPSGTGATDTQYF. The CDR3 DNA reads TGCGCCAGCAGCCGGTTTCCCTCCGGGACAGGGGCCACAGATACGCAGTATTTT.

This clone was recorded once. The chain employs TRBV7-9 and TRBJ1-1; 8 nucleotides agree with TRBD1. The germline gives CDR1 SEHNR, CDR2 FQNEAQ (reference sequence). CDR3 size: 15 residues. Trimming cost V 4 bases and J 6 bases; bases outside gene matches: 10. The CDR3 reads CASSSETGGRSEAFF. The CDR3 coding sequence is TGTGCCAGCAGCTCAGAAACAGGGGGGAGGTCTGAAGCTTTCTTT.

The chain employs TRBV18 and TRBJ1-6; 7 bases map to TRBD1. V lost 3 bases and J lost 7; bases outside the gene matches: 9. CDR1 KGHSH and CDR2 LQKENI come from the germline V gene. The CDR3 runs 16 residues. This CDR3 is CASSPGTTGKNSPLHF. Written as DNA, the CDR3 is TGTGCCAGCTCACCGGGGACGACAGGGAAAAATTCACCCCTCCACTTT.

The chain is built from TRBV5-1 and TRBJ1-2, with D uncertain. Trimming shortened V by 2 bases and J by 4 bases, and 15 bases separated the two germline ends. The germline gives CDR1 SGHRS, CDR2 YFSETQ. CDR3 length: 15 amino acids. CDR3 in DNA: TGCGCCAGCAGCTTAGACACAGAATGGGCCTATGGCTACACCTTC. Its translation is CASSLDTEWAYGYTF.

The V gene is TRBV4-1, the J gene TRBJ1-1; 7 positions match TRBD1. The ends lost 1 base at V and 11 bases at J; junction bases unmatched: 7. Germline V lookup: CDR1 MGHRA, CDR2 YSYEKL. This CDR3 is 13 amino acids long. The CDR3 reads CASSQGVGTDAFF. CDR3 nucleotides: TGCGCCAGCAGCCAAGGTGTGGGGACAGACGCTTTCTTT.

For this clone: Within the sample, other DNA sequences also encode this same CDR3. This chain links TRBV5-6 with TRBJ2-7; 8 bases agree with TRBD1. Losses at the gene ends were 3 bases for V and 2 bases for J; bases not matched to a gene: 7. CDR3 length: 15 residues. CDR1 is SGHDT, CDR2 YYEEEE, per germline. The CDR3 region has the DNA TGTGCCAGCAGCTCGCCGAGGACAGGGCCCTACGAGCAGTACTTC. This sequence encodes CASSSPRTGPYEQYF.

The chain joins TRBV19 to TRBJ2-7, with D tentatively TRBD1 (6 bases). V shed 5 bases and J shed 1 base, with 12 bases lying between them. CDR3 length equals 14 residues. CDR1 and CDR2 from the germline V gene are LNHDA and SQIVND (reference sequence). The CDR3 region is CASSYGQHSYEQYF. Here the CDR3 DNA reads TGTGCCAGTAGTTATGGACAGCATTCCTACGAGCAGTACTTC.

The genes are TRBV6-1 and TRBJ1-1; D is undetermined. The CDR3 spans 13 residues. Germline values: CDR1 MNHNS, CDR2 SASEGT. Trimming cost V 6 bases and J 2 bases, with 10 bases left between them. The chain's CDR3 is CASRRTENTEAFF. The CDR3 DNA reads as TGTGCCAGCAGACGAACAGAAAACACTGAAGCTTTCTTT.

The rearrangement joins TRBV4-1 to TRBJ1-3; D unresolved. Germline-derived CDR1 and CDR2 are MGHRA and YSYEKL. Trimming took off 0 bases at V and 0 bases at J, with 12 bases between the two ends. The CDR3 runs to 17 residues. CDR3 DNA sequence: TGCGCCAGCAGCCAAGAAGGCAGGCGTGTCTCTGGAAACACCATATATTTT. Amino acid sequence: CASSQEGRRVSGNTIYF.